This TCR beta chain comes out of a study of graft-versus-host responses after intestinal transplantation. In the study overall: As for transplant type, recipients had multivisceral, liver-intestinal, or isolated intestinal grafts.

V lost 2 bases and J lost 1, with 12 bases in between. The CDR3 totals 16 residues. Germline V gene data show CDR1 as SGHVS and CDR2 as FNYEAQ. The culture paired approximately 200,000 irradiated violet-dye-labeled stimulators with approximately 200,000 CFSE-labeled responders. The responders that had proliferated, CFSE-low CD3+CD4+ and CD3+CD8+ cells, were sorted after the reaction. Using immunoSEQ multiplex PCR, the repertoire was profiled, and TCRdb retains in-frame clones only, with some absent. The repertoire holds about 14,000 clones, with 30% to 40% as singletons. Material: alloreactive CD8+ T cells from a mixed lymphocyte reaction culture, obtained before intestinal transplant. As to subset: CFSE-low proliferating T cells sorted from roughly 6-day pre-transplant mixed lymphocyte reaction (GvH or HvG direction). The sequence was collected from a human patient who received an intestinal transplant. V and J are TRBV7-6 and TRBJ2-1; a weak D match, TRBD2 (5 bases). CDR3 loop: CASSLSAGSSYNEQFF. Here the CDR3 DNA reads TGTGCCAGCAGCTTATCCGCGGGTTCTTCCTACAATGAGCAGTTCTTC.